The 10 T cell receptor beta chains listed next were all sequenced from one sample in a study of CD8 T cells in ankylosing spondylitis. General study points: A motif of eight highly homologous TCR beta variants was seen as apparently characteristic of ankylosing spondylitis blood.

What these receptors recognize is not known. MiXCR, applied by TCRdb to the 5' RACE reads, yields one record per CDR3 protein. Seen here are hundreds of thousands of distinct CDR3 sequences, over 9.5% observed once, and the top ten hold under 0.6%. Material for sequencing was blood, either unsorted or a sorted T cell fraction (not recorded which). These receptors came from a male donor with ankylosing spondylitis.

The V gene is TRBV7-3, the J gene TRBJ2-5; the match to TRBD2 covers 8 bases. In germline, CDR1 is SGHTA, CDR2 FQGTGA. The CDR3 runs to 15 residues. V dropped 5 bases and J dropped 5; count of bases not matched to a gene: 10. The CDR3 is CASSAGGGTLETQYF. CDR3 nucleotides: TGTGCCAGCAGCGCCGGCGGGGGGACACTCGAGACCCAGTACTTC.

This chain uses TRBV7-2 with TRBJ1-2; maybe TRBD1 (6 bases). V lost 5 bases and J lost 8, with 15 bases in between. CDR1 and CDR2 from the germline V gene are SGHTA and FQGNSA. The CDR3 has 13 residues. The chain's CDR3 is CASSLQGLEGYTF. The DNA of the CDR3 is TGTGCCAGCAGCCTTCAGGGGTTGGAAGGCTACACCTTC.

In this sample, this clonotype turned up a few times. The gene calls are TRBV4-3 and TRBJ2-3; D not resolved. V lost 0 bases, J lost 10 bases, and 11 bases lay in between. The CDR3 contains 13 residues. Germline V gives CDR1 LGHNA, CDR2 YSLEER. DNA of the CDR3: TGCGCCAGCAGCCAAGATAACGGGTCTCCGCAGTATTTT. Translated: CASSQDNGSPQYF.

The V gene is TRBV7-9, the J gene TRBJ1-3, with a possible D match to TRBD1 (6 bases). CDR1 is SEHNR and CDR2 is FQNEAQ in the germline V gene (reference sequence). The CDR3 runs to 15 residues. The V and J ends lost 5 bases and 3 bases respectively, with 14 bases between them. The CDR3 sequence: CASSHPGHLGNTIYF. CDR3 nucleotides: TGTGCCAGCAGCCATCCGGGACACCTTGGAAACACCATATATTTT.

V gene TRBV18 combines with J gene TRBJ1-4; TRBD1 is a possible D gene (5 bases). The CDR3 contains 13 residues. From germline, CDR1 is KGHSH and CDR2 LQKENI. V shed 4 bases and J shed 4 bases, with 7 bases lying between them. Written as DNA, the CDR3 is TGTGCCAGCTCACGGGACTATAATGAAAAACTGTTTTTT. Its translation: CASSRDYNEKLFF.

The chain joins TRBV20-1 to TRBJ2-7, with 7 bases identical to TRBD2. Germline assignment: CDR1 DFQATT and CDR2 SNEGSKA (reference sequence). Trimming at V came to 5 bases and at J to 5 bases, leaving 9 bases not matched to a gene. There are 13 residues in the CDR3. CDR3 coding DNA: TGCAGTGCTGAATGGACTAGAGGCCACGAGCAGTACTTC. This encodes CSAEWTRGHEQYF.

With regard to this clonotype: At one end the junction does not follow the germline gene, possibly because of a read error. This chain connects TRBV20-1 to TRBJ2-6; D might be TRBD1 (6 bases). Germline values: CDR1 DFQATT, CDR2 SNEGSKA (reference sequence). The CDR3 contains 17 residues. Written as DNA, the CDR3 is TGCTGTGCATACACAGGGCGCGCCTTCTCTGGGGCCAACGTCCTGACTTTC. Its translation is CCAYTGRAFSGANVLTF.

Many counts were recorded for this clonotype. The chain recombines TRBV29-1 with TRBJ1-1, with D possibly TRBD1 on 6 matching bases. Per germline, CDR1 SQVTM and CDR2 ANQGSEA. Between the trimmed V and J ends, which lost 7 bases and 1 base, there was a span of 13 bases. This CDR3 is built from 13 residues. CDR3 DNA: TGCAGCGCTCCAGGGGTCGGGAACACTGAAGCTTTCTTT. This codes for CSAPGVGNTEAFF.

Here the CDR3 reads CATSQGVGNIQYF. In nucleotides, the CDR3 is TGTGCCACCTCACAGGGGGTTGGAAACATTCAGTACTTC. The chain recombines TRBV24-1 with TRBJ2-4; 8 bases match TRBD1. V was clipped by 9 bases and J by 6 bases; unmatched bases: 6. Germline V gene sequence: CDR1 KGHDR, CDR2 SFDVKD. The CDR3 totals 13 residues.

This clonotype was detected only a few times. The CDR3 spells CASSHGQLRETQYF. The CDR3 region has the DNA TGCGCCAGCAGCCACGGCCAGCTGAGAGAGACCCAGTACTTC. This sequence joins TRBV4-1 and TRBJ2-5; D not certain. V lost 3 bases and J 4 bases, leaving 12 bases between the germline ends. The CDR3 totals 14 residues. Germline loops: CDR1 MGHRA, CDR2 YSYEKL.